The T cell receptor (beta chain) described here comes from a study of pediatric ulcerative colitis. The CDR3 has 12 amino acids. Germline values: CDR1 LNHNV, CDR2 YYDKDF (reference sequence). Here immunoSEQ multiplex PCR was the method, and the copy in TCRdb shows in-frame clones only, minus some. The sample lists 30,000 to 45,000 clones, approximately 82% occurring once. The chain employs TRBV15 and TRBJ2-5; D uncertain. With the DNA end fitting TRBJ2-7 better, the J assignment may be wrong. Sample: blood. The receptor was isolated from a girl between 5 and 17 years old with moderate ulcerative colitis. The CDR3: CATSRDGFEQYF. The DNA of the CDR3 is TGTGCCACCAGCAGAGATGGATTCGAGCAGTACTTC.